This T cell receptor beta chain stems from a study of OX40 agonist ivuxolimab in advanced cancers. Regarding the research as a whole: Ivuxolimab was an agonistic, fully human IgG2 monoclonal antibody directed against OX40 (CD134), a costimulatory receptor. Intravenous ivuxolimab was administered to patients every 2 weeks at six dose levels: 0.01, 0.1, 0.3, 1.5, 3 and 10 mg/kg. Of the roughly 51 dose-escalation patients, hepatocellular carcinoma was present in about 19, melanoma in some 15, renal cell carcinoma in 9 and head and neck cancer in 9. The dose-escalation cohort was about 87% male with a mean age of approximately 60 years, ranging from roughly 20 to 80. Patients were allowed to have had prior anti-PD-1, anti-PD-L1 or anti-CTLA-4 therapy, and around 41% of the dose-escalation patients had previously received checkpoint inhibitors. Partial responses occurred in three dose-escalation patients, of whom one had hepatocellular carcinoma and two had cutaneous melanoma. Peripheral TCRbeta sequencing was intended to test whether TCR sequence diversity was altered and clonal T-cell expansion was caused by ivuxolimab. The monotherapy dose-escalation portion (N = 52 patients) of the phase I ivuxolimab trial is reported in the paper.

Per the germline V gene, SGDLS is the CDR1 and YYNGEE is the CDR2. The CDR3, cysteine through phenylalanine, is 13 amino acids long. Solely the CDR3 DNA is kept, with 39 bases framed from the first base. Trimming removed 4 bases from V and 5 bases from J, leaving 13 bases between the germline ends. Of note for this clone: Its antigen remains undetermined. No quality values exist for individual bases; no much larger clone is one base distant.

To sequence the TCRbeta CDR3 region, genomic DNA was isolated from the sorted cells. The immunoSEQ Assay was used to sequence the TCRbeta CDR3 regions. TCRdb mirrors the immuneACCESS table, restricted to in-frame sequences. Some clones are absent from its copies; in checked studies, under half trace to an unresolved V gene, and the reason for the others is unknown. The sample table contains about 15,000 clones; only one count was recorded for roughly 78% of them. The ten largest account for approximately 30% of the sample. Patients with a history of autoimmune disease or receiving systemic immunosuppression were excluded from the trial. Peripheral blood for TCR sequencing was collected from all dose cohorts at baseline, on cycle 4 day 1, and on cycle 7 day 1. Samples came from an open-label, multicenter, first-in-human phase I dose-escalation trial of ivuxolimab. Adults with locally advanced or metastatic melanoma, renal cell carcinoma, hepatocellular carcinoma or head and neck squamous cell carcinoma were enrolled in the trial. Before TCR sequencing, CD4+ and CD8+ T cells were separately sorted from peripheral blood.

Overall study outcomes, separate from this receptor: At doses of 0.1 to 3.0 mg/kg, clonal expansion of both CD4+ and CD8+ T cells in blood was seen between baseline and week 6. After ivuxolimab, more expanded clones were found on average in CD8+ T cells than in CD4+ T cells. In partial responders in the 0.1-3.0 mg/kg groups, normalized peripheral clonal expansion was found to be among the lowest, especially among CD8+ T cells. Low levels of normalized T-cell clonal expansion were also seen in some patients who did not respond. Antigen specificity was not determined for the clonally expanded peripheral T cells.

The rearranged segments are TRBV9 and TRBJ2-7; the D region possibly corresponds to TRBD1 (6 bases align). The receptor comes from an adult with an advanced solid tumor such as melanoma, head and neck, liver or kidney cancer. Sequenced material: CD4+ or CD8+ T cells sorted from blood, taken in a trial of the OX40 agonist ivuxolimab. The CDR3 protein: CASSTTGFNEQYF. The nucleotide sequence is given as TGTGCCAGCAGCACAACAGGGTTCAACGAGCAGTACTTC.